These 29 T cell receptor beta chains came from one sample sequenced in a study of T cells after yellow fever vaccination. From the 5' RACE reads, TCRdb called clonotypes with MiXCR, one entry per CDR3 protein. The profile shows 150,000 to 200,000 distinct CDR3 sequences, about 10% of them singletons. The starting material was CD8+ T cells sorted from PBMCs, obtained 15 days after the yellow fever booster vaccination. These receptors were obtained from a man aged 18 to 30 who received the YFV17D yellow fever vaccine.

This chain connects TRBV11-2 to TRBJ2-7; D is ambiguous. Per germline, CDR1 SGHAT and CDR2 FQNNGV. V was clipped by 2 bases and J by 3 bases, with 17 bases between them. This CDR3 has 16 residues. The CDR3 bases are TGTGCCAGCAGCTTATGGCCGGGCGGTAGGCACTACGAGCAGTACGTC. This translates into CASSLWPGGRHYEQYV.

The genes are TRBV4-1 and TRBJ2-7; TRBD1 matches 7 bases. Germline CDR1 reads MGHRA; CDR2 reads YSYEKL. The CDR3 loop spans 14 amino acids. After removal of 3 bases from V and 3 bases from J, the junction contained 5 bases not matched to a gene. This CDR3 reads CASSQKQGIYEQYF. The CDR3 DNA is TGCGCCAGCAGCCAGAAACAGGGGATCTACGAGCAGTACTTC.

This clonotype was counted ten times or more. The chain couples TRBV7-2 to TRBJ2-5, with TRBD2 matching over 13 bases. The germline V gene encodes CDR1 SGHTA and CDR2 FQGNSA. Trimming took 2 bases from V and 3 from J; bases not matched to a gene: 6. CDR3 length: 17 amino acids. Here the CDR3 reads CASSLRLAGGTKETQYF. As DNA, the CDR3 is TGTGCCAGCAGCTTACGACTAGCGGGGGGTACCAAAGAGACCCAGTACTTC.

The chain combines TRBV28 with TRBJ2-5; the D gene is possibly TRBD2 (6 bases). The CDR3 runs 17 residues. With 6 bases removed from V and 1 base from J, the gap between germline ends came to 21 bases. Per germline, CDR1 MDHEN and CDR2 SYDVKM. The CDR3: CASRSLLRKTSQETQYF. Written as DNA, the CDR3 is TGTGCCAGCAGATCCCTCCTTCGGAAGACTAGCCAAGAGACCCAGTACTTC.

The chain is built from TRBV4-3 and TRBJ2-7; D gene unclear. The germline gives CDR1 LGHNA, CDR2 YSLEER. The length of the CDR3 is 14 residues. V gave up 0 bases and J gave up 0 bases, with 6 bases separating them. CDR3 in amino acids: CASSQDGTSYEQYF. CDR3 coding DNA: TGCGCCAGCAGCCAAGATGGCACCTCCTACGAGCAGTACTTC.

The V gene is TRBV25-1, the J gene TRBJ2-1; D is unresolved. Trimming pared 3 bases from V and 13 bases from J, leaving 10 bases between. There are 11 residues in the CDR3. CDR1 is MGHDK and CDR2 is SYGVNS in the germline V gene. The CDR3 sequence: CASSDWLEQFF. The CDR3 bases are TGTGCCAGCAGTGATTGGCTGGAACAGTTCTTC.

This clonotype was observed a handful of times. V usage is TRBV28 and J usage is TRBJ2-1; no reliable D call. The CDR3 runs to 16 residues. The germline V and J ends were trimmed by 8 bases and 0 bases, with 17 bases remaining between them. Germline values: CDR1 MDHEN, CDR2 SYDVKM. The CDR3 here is CASEERALASYNEQFF. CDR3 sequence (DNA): TGTGCCAGCGAGGAGCGAGCTTTAGCCTCCTACAATGAGCAGTTCTTC. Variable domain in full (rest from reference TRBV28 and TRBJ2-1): DVKVTQSSRYLVKRTGEKVFLECVQDMDHENMFWYRQDPGLGLRLIYFSYDVKMKEKGDIPEGYSVSREKKERFSLILESASTNQTSMYLCASEERALASYNEQFFGPGTRLTVL.

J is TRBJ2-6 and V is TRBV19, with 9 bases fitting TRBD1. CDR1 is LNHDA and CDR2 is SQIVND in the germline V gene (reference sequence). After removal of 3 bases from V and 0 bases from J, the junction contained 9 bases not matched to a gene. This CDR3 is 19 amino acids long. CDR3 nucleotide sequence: TGTGCCAGTAGTATCCTAGTGGACAGGGGAGGCTCTGGGGCCAACGTCCTGACTTTC. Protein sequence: CASSILVDRGGSGANVLTF.

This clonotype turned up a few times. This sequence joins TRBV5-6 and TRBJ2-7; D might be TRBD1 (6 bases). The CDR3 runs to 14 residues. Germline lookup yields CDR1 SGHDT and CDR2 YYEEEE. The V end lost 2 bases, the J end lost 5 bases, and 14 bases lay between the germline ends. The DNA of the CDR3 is TGTGCCAGCAGCTTAAGGACAGAGATACACGAGCAGTACGTC. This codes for CASSLRTEIHEQYV.

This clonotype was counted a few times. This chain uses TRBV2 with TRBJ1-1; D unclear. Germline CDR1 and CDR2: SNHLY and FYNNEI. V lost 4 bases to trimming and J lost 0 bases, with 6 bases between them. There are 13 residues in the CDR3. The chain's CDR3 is CASSAGVNTEAFF. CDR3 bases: TGTGCCAGCAGTGCAGGAGTGAACACTGAAGCTTTCTTT.

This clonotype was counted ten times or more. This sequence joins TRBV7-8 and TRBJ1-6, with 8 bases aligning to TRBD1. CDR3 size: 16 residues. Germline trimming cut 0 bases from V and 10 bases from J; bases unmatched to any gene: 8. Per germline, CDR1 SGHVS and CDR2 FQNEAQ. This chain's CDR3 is CASSLAFQGAKSPLHF. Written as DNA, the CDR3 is TGTGCCAGCAGCTTAGCGTTTCAGGGGGCGAAGTCACCCCTCCACTTT.

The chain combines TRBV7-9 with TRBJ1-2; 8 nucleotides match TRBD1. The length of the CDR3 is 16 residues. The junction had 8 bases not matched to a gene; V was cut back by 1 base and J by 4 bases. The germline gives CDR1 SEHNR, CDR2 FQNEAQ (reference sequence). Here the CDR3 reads CASSLGGQGAIYGYTF. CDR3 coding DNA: TGTGCCAGCAGCTTAGGTGGGCAGGGGGCGATCTATGGCTACACCTTC. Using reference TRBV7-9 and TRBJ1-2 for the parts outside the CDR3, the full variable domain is DTGVSQNPRHKITKRGQNVTFRCDPISEHNRLYWYRQTLGQGPEFLTYFQNEAQLEKSRLLSDRFSAERPKGSFSTLEIQRTEQGDSAMYLCASSLGGQGAIYGYTFGSGTRLTVV.

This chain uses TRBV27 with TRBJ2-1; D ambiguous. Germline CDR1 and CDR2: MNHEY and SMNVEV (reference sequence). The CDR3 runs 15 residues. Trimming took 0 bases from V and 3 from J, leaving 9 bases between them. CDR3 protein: CASSLSTLFYNEQFF. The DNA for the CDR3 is TGTGCCAGCAGTTTATCAACACTCTTCTACAATGAGCAGTTCTTC.

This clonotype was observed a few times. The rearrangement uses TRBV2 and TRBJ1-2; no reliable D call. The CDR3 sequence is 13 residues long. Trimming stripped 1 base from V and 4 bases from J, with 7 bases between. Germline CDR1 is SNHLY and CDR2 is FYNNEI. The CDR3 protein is CASSEGRGYGYTF. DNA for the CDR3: TGTGCCAGCAGTGAAGGTCGGGGCTATGGCTACACCTTC. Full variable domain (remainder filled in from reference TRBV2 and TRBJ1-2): EPEVTQTPSHQVTQMGQEVILRCVPISNHLYFYWYRQILGQKVEFLVSFYNNEISEKSEIFDDQFSVERPDGSNFTLKIRSTKLEDSAMYFCASSEGRGYGYTFGSGTRLTVV.

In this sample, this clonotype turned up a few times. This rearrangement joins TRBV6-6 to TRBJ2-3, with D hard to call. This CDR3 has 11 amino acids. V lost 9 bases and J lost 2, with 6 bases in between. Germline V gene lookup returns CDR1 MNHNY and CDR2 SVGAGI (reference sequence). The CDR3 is CASQITDTQYF. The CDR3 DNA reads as TGTGCCAGTCAGATCACAGATACGCAGTATTTT.

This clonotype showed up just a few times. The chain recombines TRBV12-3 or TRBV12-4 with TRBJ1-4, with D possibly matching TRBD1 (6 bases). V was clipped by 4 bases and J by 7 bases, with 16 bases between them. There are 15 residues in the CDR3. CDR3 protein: CASSSLRGYGEKLFF. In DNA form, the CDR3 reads TGTGCCAGCAGTTCCCTCAGGGGATACGGTGAAAAACTGTTTTTT.

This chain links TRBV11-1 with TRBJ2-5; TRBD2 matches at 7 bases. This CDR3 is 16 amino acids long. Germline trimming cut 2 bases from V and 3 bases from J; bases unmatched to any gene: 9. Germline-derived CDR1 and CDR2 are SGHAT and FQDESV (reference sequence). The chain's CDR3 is CASSLLLTSFEETQYF. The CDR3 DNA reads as TGTGCCAGCAGCTTACTTCTGACTAGCTTTGAAGAGACCCAGTACTTC.

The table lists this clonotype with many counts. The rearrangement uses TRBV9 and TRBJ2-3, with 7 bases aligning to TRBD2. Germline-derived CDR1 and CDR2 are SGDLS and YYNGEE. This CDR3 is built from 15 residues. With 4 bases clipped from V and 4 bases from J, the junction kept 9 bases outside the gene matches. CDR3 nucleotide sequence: TGTGCCAGCAGCCCAGACCCTGGGGGGGCAGATACGCAGTATTTT. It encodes CASSPDPGGADTQYF.

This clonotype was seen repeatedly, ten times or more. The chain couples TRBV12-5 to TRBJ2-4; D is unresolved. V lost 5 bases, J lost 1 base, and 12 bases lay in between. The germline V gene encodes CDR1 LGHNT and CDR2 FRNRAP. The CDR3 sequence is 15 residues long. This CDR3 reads CASGPYPRAKNIQYF. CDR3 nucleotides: TGTGCTAGTGGTCCCTACCCTAGGGCCAAAAACATTCAGTACTTC.

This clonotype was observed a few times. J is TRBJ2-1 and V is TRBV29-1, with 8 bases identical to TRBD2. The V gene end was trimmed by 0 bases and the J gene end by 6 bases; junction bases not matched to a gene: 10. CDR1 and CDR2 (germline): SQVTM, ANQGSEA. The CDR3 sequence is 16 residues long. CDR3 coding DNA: TGCAGCGTTGAAGATTCTCTCCGGGGGGGCATCAATGAGCAGTTCTTC. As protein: CSVEDSLRGGINEQFF.

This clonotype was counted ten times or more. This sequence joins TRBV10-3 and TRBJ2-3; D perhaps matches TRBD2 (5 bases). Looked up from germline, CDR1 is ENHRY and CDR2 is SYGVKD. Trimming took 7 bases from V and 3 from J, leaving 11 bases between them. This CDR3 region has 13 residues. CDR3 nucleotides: TGTGCCATCAATGGGGAGAGGACAGATACGCAGTATTTT. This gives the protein CAINGERTDTQYF.

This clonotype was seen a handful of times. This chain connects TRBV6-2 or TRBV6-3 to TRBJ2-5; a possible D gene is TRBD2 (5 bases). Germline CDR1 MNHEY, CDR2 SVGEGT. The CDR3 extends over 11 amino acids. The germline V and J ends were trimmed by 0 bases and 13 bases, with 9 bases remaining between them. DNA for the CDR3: TGTGCCAGCAGTTACTCTTGGACTTGGTACTTC. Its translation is CASSYSWTWYF.

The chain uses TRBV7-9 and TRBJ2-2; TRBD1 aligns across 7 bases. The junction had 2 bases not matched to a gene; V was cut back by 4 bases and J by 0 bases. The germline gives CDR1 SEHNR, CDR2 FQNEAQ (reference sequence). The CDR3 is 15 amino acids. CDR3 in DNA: TGTGCCAGCAGCTCCGACAGGGCGAACACCGGGGAGCTGTTTTTT. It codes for CASSSDRANTGELFF.

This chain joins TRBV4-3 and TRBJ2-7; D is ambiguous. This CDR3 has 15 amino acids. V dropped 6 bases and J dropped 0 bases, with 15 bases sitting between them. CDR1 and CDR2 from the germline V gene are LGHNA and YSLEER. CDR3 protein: CASSISATSSYEQYV. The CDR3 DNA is TGCGCCAGCAGTATATCAGCGACCAGCTCCTACGAGCAGTACGTC.

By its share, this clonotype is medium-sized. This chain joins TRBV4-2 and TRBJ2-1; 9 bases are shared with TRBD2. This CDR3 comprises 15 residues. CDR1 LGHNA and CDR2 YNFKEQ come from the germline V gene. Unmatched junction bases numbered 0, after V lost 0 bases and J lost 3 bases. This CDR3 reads CASSQERGGYNEQFF. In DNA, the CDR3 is TGTGCCAGCAGCCAAGAGCGGGGGGGCTACAATGAGCAGTTCTTC.

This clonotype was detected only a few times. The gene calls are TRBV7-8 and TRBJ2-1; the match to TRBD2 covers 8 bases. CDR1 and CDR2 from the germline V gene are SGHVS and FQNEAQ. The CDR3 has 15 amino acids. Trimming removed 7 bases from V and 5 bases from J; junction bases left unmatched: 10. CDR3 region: CASNEGGLVHNEQFF. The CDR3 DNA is TGTGCCAGCAATGAGGGGGGACTAGTGCACAATGAGCAGTTCTTC.

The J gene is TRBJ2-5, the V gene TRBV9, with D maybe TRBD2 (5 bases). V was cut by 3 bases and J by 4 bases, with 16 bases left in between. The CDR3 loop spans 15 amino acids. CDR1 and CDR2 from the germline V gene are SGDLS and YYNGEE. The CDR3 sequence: CASSAPSAGRETQYF. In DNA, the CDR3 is TGTGCCAGCAGCGCGCCCAGCGCGGGCCGAGAGACCCAGTACTTC.

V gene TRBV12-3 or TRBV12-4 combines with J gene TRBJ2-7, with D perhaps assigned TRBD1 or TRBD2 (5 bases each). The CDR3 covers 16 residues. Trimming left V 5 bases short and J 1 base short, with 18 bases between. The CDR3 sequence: CASSPYPGTFSYEQYF. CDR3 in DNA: TGTGCCAGCAGTCCCTATCCAGGGACGTTTTCCTACGAGCAGTACTTC.

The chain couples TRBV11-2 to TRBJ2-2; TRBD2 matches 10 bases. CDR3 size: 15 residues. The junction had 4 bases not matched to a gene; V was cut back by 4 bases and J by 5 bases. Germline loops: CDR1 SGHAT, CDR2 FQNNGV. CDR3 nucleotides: TGTGCCAGCAGCTCAGCGGGGGGGCCAACCGGGGAGCTGTTTTTT. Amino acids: CASSSAGGPTGELFF.